This T cell receptor (beta chain) emerged from a study of control samples from healthy donors and cancer patients. The CDR3 covers 14 residues. V lost 2 bases, J lost 6 bases, and 14 bases lay in between. Germline-derived CDR1 and CDR2 are KGHSH and LQKENI. The method was immunoSEQ multiplex PCR; TCRdb's version includes in-frame clones alone and lacks a portion of them. The repertoire holds around 110,000 clones, 88% seen once, with about 2.5% in the top ten. The sequenced sample consisted of blood. This TCR came from a woman between 65 and 79 years old in good health. The chain combines TRBV18 with TRBJ2-7; D possibly corresponds to TRBD2 (7 bases). CDR3 in DNA: TGTGCCAGCTCACCAGCGGGGGCGATCGTCGAGCAGTACTTC. Its translation: CASSPAGAIVEQYF.